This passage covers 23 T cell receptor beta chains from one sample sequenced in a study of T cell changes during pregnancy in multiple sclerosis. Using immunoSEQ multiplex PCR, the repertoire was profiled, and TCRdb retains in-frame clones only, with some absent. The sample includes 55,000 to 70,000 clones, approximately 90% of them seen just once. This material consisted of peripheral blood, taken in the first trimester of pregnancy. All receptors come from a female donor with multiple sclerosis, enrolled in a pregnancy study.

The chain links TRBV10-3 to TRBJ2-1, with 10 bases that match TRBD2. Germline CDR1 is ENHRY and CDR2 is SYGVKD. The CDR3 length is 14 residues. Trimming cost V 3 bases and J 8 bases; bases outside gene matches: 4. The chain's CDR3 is CAISDGTSADEQFF. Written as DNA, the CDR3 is TGTGCCATCAGTGACGGGACTAGCGCCGATGAGCAGTTCTTC.

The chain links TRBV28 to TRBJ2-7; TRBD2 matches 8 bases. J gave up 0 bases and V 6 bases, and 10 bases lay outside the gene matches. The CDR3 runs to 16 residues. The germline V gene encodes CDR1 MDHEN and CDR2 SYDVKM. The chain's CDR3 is CASSLGGAGVSYEQYF. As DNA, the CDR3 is TGTGCCAGCAGCCTCGGGGGAGCGGGAGTCTCCTACGAGCAGTACTTC.

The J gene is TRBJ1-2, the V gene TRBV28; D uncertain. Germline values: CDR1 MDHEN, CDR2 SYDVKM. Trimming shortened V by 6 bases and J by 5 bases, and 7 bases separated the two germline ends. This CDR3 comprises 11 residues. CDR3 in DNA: TGTGCCAGCAGCCTTTTTTATGGCTACACCTTC. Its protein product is CASSLFYGYTF.

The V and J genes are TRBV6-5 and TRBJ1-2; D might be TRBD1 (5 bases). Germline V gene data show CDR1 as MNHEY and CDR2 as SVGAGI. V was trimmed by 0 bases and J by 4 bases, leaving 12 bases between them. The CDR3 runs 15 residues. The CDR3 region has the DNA TGTGCCAGCAGTTACTCGTGGGGGGATCGCTATGGCTACACCTTC. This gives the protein CASSYSWGDRYGYTF.

The CDR3 region has the DNA TGTGCCAGCAGCTTGGGAAACAGGGGTGACGTAACCGGGGAGCTGTTTTTT. Protein product: CASSLGNRGDVTGELFF. The rearrangement links TRBV5-4 to TRBJ2-2, with 7 bases fitting TRBD1. This CDR3 is 17 amino acids long. With V trimmed by 0 bases and J by 5 bases, 10 bases remained unmatched. CDR1 and CDR2 (germline): SGHNT, YYREEE (reference sequence).

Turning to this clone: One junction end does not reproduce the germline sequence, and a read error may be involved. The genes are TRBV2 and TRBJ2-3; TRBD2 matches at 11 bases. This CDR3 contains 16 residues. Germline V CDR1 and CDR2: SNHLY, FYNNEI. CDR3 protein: CASTEVGLAGLNTQYF. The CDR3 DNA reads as TGTGCCAGCACTGAAGTAGGACTAGCGGGTTTGAATACGCAGTATTTT.

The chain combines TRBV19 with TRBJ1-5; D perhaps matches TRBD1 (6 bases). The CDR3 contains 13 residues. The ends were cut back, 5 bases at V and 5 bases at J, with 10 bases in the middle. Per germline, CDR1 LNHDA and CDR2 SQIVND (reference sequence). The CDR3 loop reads CASSLNRDQPQHF. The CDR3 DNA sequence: TGTGCCAGTAGTTTGAACAGGGATCAGCCCCAGCATTTT.

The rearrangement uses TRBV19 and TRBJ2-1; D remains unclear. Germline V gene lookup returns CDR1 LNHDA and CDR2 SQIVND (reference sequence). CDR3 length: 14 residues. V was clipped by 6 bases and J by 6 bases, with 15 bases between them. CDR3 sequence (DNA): TGTGCCAGTAGAGAACCTTATCGGTCCAATGAGCAGTTCTTC. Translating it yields CASREPYRSNEQFF.

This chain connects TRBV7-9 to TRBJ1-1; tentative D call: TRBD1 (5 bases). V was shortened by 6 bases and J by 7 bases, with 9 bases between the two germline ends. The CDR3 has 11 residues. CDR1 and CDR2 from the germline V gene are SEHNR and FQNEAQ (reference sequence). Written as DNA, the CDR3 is TGTGCCAGCAGACAGGCCTTTGAAGCTTTCTTT. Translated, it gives CASRQAFEAFF.

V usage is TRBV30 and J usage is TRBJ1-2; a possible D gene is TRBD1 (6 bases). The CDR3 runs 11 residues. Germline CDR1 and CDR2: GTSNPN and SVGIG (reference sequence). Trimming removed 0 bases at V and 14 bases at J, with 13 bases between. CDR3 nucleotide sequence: TGTGCCTGGAGTGTTGGGGGCGTCAAAACCTTC. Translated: CAWSVGGVKTF.

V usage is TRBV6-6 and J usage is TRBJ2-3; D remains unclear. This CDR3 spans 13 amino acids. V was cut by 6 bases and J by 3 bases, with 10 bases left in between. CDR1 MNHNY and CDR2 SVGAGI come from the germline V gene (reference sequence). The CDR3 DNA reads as TGTGCCAGCAGCCCCCTCGGTACAGATACGCAGTATTTT. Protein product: CASSPLGTDTQYF.

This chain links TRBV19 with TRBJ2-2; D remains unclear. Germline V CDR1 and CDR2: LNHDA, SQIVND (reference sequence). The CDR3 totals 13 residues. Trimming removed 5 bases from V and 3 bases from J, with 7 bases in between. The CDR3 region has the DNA TGTGCCAGTAGTCCACTCCACACCGGGGAGCTGTTTTTT. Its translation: CASSPLHTGELFF.

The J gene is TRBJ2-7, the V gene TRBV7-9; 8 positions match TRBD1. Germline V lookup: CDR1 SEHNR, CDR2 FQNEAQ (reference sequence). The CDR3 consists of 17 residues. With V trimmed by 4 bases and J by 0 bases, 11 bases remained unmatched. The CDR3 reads CASSSWSGTGSSYEQYF. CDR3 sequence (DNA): TGTGCCAGCAGCTCGTGGTCTGGGACAGGAAGCTCCTACGAGCAGTACTTC.

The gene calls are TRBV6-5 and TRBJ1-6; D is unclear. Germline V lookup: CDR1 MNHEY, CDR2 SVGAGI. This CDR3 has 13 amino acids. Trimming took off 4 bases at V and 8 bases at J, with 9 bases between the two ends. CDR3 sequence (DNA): TGTGCCAGCAGTTCCTCTTATGATTCACCCCTCCACTTT. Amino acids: CASSSSYDSPLHF.

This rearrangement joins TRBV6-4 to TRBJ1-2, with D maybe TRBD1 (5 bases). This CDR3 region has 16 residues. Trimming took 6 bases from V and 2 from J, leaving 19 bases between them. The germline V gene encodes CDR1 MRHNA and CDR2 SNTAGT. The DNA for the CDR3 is TGTGCCAGCAGACTCCACGGGGGGTTGCGGAACTATGGCTACACCTTC. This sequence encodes CASRLHGGLRNYGYTF.

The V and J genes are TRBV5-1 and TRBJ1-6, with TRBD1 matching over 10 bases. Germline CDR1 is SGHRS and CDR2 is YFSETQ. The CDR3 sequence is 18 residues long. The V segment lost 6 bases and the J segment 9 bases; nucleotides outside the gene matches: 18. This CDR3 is CASKPGTGALSGGSPLHF. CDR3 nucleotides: TGCGCCAGCAAACCGGGGACAGGGGCCTTGTCCGGCGGTTCACCCCTCCACTTT.

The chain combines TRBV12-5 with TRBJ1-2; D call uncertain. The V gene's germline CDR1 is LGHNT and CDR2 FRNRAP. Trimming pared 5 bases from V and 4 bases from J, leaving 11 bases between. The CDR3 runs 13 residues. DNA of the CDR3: TGTGCTAGTGGTAAAACAGAGATCTATGGCTACACCTTC. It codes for CASGKTEIYGYTF. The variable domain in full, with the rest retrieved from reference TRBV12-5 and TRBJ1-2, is DARVTQTPRHKVTEMGQEVTMRCQPILGHNTVFWYRQTMMQGLELLAYFRNRAPLDDSGMPKDRFSAEMPDATLATLKIQPSEPRDSAVYFCASGKTEIYGYTFGSGTRLTVV.

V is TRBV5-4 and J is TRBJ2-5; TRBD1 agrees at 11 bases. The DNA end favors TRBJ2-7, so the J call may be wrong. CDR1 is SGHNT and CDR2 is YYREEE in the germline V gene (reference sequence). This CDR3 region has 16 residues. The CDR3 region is CASSWGGDRGINEQYF. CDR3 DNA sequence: TGTGCCAGCAGCTGGGGTGGGGACAGGGGGATAAACGAGCAGTACTTC.

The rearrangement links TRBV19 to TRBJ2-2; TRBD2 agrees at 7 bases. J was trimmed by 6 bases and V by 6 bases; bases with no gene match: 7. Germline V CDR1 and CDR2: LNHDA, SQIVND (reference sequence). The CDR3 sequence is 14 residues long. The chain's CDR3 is CASRRGEWAGELFF. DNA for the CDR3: TGTGCCAGTAGACGGGGGGAGTGGGCCGGGGAGCTGTTTTTT.

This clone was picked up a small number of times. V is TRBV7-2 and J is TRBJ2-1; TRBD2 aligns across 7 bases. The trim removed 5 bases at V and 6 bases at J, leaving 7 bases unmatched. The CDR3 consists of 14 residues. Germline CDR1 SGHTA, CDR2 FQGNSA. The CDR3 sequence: CASSTGLVGNEQFF. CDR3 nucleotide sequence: TGTGCCAGCAGCACCGGACTAGTGGGCAATGAGCAGTTCTTC.

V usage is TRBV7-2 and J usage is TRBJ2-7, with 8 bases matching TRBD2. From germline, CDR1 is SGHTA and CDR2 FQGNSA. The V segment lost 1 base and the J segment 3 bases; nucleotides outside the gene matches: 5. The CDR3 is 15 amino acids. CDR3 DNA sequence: TGTGCCAGCAGCTTAGGGCTAGCGGGCGACTACGAGCAGTACTTC. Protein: CASSLGLAGDYEQYF.

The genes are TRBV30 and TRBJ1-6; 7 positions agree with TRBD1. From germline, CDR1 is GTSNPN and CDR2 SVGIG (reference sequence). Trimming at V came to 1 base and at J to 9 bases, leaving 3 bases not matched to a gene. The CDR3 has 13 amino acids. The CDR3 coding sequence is TGTGCCTGGAGTGGACAGGGTACTTCACCCCTCCACTTT. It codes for CAWSGQGTSPLHF.

The CDR3, as DNA: TGCGCCAGCGCCATTCGGACTGGGACAGGGGGCGATCAGCCCCAGCATTTT. Residues: CASAIRTGTGGDQPQHF. This chain uses TRBV10-2 with TRBJ1-5; TRBD1 matches 12 bases. V was pared by 8 bases and J by 5 bases, with 13 bases of the junction left unmatched. This CDR3 has 17 amino acids. Germline V lookup: CDR1 WSHSY, CDR2 SAAADI.